This T cell receptor beta chain stems from a study of beta chain features in type 1 diabetes. For the study at large: Some 99 million sorted cells were examined across all samples. Study-level results: Since sequencing was performed on cDNA, cells with high TCR expression could be over-represented. VDJ junctions from type 1 diabetes patients carried fewer insertions and larger deletions.

In the case of this clone: Its antigen is not known.

TCRB transcripts that were expressed got sequenced, as all of the isolated RNA had been reverse transcribed. Assay used: immunoSEQ multiplex PCR; TCRdb lists only in-frame clones, some missing. The table lists 400,000 to 600,000 clones, approximately 30% of them singletons. The sequenced sample was naive CD4+ T cells from blood. The sequence came from a man younger than 35 in good health.

The chain's CDR3 is CASSSGTGRIQYF. CDR3 bases: TGTGCCAGCAGCTCAGGGACGGGACGCATTCAGTACTTC. The chain recombines TRBV7-8 with TRBJ2-4; D tentatively fits TRBD1 or TRBD2 (5 bases each). The CDR3 has 13 residues. From germline, CDR1 is SGHVS and CDR2 FQNEAQ. V lost 4 bases, J lost 9 bases, and 13 bases lay in between.